The T cell receptor (beta chain) described here comes from a study of radiation and T cells in renal cell carcinoma. Turning to the study itself: Nephrectomy followed 15 Gy stereotactic body radiation by 4 weeks.

Findings and limits, study-wide: Baseline intratumoral clonotype presence is unknown without pretreatment biopsies.

Time point of the sample: baseline pretreatment blood. The treatment is: 15 Gy SBRT to primary tumor, nephrectomy 4 weeks later. Blood was sampled at baseline, 2 weeks and 4 weeks after SBRT. Some clones are missing from TCRdb's copy, which holds only in-frame ones; the method was immunoSEQ multiplex PCR. The sample has around 140,000 clones, less than 85% seen once. CDR3 length equals 14 residues. CDR1 and CDR2 (germline): SGHRS, YFSETQ. The junction had 3 bases not matched to a gene; V was cut back by 5 bases and J by 1 base. Remarks on this clone: No antigen is known for it.

This TCR derives from a woman between 50 and 59 years old with renal cell carcinoma. The source material was blood, sampled from a patient whose treatment included radiotherapy and nephrectomy. The gene calls are TRBV5-1 and TRBJ1-1, with TRBD1 identical over 9 bases. Here the CDR3 reads CASSDRGWNTEAFF. Here the CDR3 DNA reads TGCGCCAGCAGTGACAGGGGGTGGAACACTGAAGCTTTCTTT.